One sample yielded the 21 T cell receptor beta chains listed below, sequenced in a study of CD8+ T cells in alopecia areata. Sequencing templates came from extracted RNA that was reverse transcribed into cDNA. Repertoires were generated with immunoSEQ multiplex PCR, while TCRdb's copy carries only in-frame clones and drops some. The sample contains 120,000 or so clones, around 63% of which appear only once. As for treatment: oral pan-JAK inhibitor, 5-10 mg twice daily. The sequenced sample was CD4+ T cells sorted from blood, obtained at week 4, from a patient treated with tofacitinib. These receptors all come from a human donor with alopecia areata.

This chain joins TRBV5-4 and TRBJ2-1; D unclear. Trimming took off 0 bases at V and 9 bases at J, with 10 bases between the two ends. CDR1 and CDR2 from the germline V gene are SGHNT and YYREEE (reference sequence). The CDR3 spans 13 residues. The CDR3 DNA is TGTGCCAGCAGCTTGGACCCCGTCGGTGAGCAGTTCTTC. Translated, it gives CASSLDPVGEQFF. The full variable domain, rest sourced from reference TRBV5-4 and TRBJ2-1, is ETGVTQSPTHLIKTRGQQVTLRCSSQSGHNTVSWYQQALGQGPQFIFQYYREEENGRGNFPPRFSGLQFPNYSSELNVNALELDDSALYLCASSLDPVGEQFFGPGTRLTVL.

The rearrangement uses TRBV7-2 and TRBJ1-5, with TRBD1 matching over 10 bases. CDR1 is SGHTA, CDR2 FQGNSA, per germline. The CDR3 extends over 15 amino acids. J lost 5 bases, V lost 5 bases, and 6 bases had no gene match. The DNA for the CDR3 is TGTGCCAGCAGCCGAACCGGGACAGGGGATCAGCCCCAGCATTTT. Amino acids: CASSRTGTGDQPQHF.

A few counts support this clone. This chain uses TRBV10-3 with TRBJ2-2, with 10 bases lining up with TRBD2. Germline V gene lookup returns CDR1 ENHRY and CDR2 SYGVKD. The V and J ends lost 8 bases and 2 bases, in that order; junction bases with no gene match: 8. The CDR3 has 16 amino acids. DNA of the CDR3: TGTGCCATCTCGTTTAGCGGGGGGACCAACACCGGGGAGCTGTTTTTT. Protein product: CAISFSGGTNTGELFF.

V usage is TRBV7-8 and J usage is TRBJ2-7; the match to TRBD2 covers 8 bases. The germline gives CDR1 SGHVS, CDR2 FQNEAQ. After removal of 1 base from V and 6 bases from J, the junction contained 17 bases not matched to a gene. The CDR3 is made up of 18 amino acids. CDR3 bases: TGTGCCAGCAGCTTAGGTGCGGGCTCCGGGACTAGAGTAGGCGAGCAGTACTTC. Protein sequence: CASSLGAGSGTRVGEQYF.

The chain joins TRBV2 to TRBJ2-7; D is perhaps TRBD2 (6 bases). The CDR3 is 13 amino acids. Per germline, CDR1 SNHLY and CDR2 FYNNEI. V lost 4 bases and J 5 bases, leaving 12 bases between the germline ends. In DNA, the CDR3 is TGTGCCAGCAGTGTCGGCAGGAGGGACGAGCAGTACTTC. Encoded protein: CASSVGRRDEQYF.

This chain connects TRBV9 to TRBJ2-1; D gene uncertain. Germline V gene sequence: CDR1 SGDLS, CDR2 YYNGEE. The germline V and J ends were trimmed by 4 bases and 0 bases, with 20 bases remaining between them. The CDR3 length is 18 residues. The CDR3 region is CASSRMNPNAASYNEQFF. The DNA for the CDR3 is TGTGCCAGCAGCCGAATGAATCCAAACGCGGCCTCCTACAATGAGCAGTTCTTC.

This clone was picked up one time. The V call is TRBV27, the J call TRBJ2-3; TRBD2 agrees at 7 bases. CDR1 is MNHEY and CDR2 is SMNVEV in the germline V gene (reference sequence). The CDR3 loop spans 15 amino acids. Germline trimming cut 7 bases from V and 1 base from J; bases unmatched to any gene: 8. Here the CDR3 reads CASTEGGRGTDTQYF. The DNA for the CDR3 is TGTGCCAGCACAGAAGGCGGGAGAGGCACAGATACGCAGTATTTT.

V gene TRBV28 combines with J gene TRBJ2-7; no clear D. This CDR3 spans 14 amino acids. Between the trimmed V and J ends, which lost 7 bases and 7 bases, there was a span of 20 bases. Germline values: CDR1 MDHEN, CDR2 SYDVKM. The CDR3 sequence is CASTVAGIFQEQYF. CDR3 in DNA: TGTGCCAGCACGGTGGCAGGAATTTTCCAGGAGCAGTACTTC.

V and J are TRBV4-3 and TRBJ1-1; D is perhaps TRBD1 (5 bases). Trimming removed 4 bases at V and 4 bases at J, with 13 bases between. This CDR3 spans 14 amino acids. Germline loops: CDR1 LGHNA, CDR2 YSLEER. Here the CDR3 reads CASSPGTWSTEAFF. The DNA of the CDR3 is TGCGCCAGCAGCCCCGGGACCTGGAGCACTGAAGCTTTCTTT.

There are a few counts of this clone. This chain connects TRBV27 to TRBJ2-1, with unresolved D. Trimming stripped 6 bases from V and 8 bases from J, with 11 bases between. The CDR3 totals 12 residues. CDR1 is MNHEY and CDR2 is SMNVEV in the germline V gene (reference sequence). CDR3 nucleotide sequence: TGTGCCAGCAGCGACCGGGCCTATGAGCAGTTCTTC. Translation: CASSDRAYEQFF.

The count of this clone is one. The chain has TRBV7-8 and TRBJ2-7; the D gene could be TRBD1 or TRBD2 (6 bases each). This CDR3 has 13 residues. V gave up 5 bases and J gave up 6 bases, with 14 bases separating them. CDR1 SGHVS and CDR2 FQNEAQ come from the germline V gene. Written as DNA, the CDR3 is TGTGCCAGCAGCATCGTGGAGGGGGGCGAGCAGTACTTC. Its translation: CASSIVEGGEQYF.

J is TRBJ2-1 and V is TRBV7-2; 16 nucleotides match TRBD2. Trimming cost V 5 bases and J 0 bases; bases outside gene matches: 7. Germline V gene lookup returns CDR1 SGHTA and CDR2 FQGNSA. The CDR3 totals 19 residues. CDR3 region: CASSRGTSGGDSSYNEQFF. DNA for the CDR3: TGTGCCAGCAGCCGCGGGACTAGCGGGGGGGACAGCTCCTACAATGAGCAGTTCTTC.

V gene TRBV13 combines with J gene TRBJ2-2; no clear D gene. The CDR3 loop spans 13 amino acids. Trimming stripped 5 bases from V and 6 bases from J, with 10 bases between. Germline CDR1 PRHDT, CDR2 FYEKMQ (reference sequence). The CDR3 reads CASSLRWAGELFF. DNA for the CDR3: TGTGCCAGCAGCCTCCGGTGGGCCGGGGAGCTGTTTTTT.

The gene calls are TRBV7-2 and TRBJ1-5; 7 bases are shared with TRBD1. Germline-derived CDR1 and CDR2 are SGHTA and FQGNSA. V trimming: 3 bases; J trimming: 1 base; junction bases outside the gene matches: 3. This CDR3 has 15 residues. The CDR3 spells CASSLNRGSNQPQHF. CDR3 in DNA: TGTGCCAGCAGCTTGAACAGGGGAAGCAATCAGCCCCAGCATTTT.

Only a few counts were recorded for this clone. The rearrangement uses TRBV4-1 and TRBJ2-1, with unresolved D. This CDR3 spans 14 amino acids. Germline loops: CDR1 MGHRA, CDR2 YSYEKL. With 0 bases removed from V and 3 bases from J, the gap between germline ends came to 6 bases. The chain's CDR3 is CASSQEEHYNEQFF. CDR3 sequence (DNA): TGCGCCAGCAGCCAAGAAGAGCACTACAATGAGCAGTTCTTC.

This clone was observed a few times. This chain links TRBV18 with TRBJ1-5; TRBD1 matches 7 bases. From germline, CDR1 is KGHSH and CDR2 LQKENI. The junction had 5 bases not matched to a gene; V was cut back by 6 bases and J by 3 bases. The CDR3 loop spans 14 amino acids. CDR3 protein: CASSSGQVNQPQHF. The CDR3, as DNA: TGTGCCAGCTCGAGCGGACAGGTCAATCAGCCCCAGCATTTT.

This clone came up a few times. The V call is TRBV7-2, the J call TRBJ2-1, with a possible D match to TRBD2 (6 bases). Trimming took off 5 bases at V and 10 bases at J, with 15 bases between the two ends. The CDR3 covers 13 residues. Germline CDR1 reads SGHTA; CDR2 reads FQGNSA. CDR3 coding DNA: TGTGCCAGCAGCATGCGGGGTTTGGGCGAGCAGTTCTTC. Protein sequence: CASSMRGLGEQFF.

The chain carries TRBV29-1 and TRBJ2-2; 8 nucleotides align to TRBD1. Germline V gene sequence: CDR1 SQVTM, CDR2 ANQGSEA. This CDR3 comprises 12 residues. The junction had 0 bases not matched to a gene; V was cut back by 4 bases and J by 5 bases. CDR3 region: CSVGTGTGELFF. The CDR3 region has the DNA TGCAGCGTTGGGACAGGGACCGGGGAGCTGTTTTTT.

The chain combines TRBV2 with TRBJ2-1; D call uncertain. Germline loops: CDR1 SNHLY, CDR2 FYNNEI. The CDR3 loop spans 14 amino acids. V dropped 10 bases and J dropped 3 bases, with 16 bases sitting between them. CDR3 in amino acids: CATDATTYYNEQFF. CDR3 bases: TGTGCCACCGACGCTACGACGTACTACAATGAGCAGTTCTTC.

V is TRBV5-4 and J is TRBJ1-2; possibly TRBD1 for D (5 bases). CDR1 and CDR2 (germline): SGHNT, YYREEE (reference sequence). The CDR3 sequence is 13 residues long. V dropped 4 bases and J dropped 4 bases, with 11 bases sitting between them. The CDR3 DNA reads TGTGCCAGCAGCCCTCAGGGACCCTATGGCTACACCTTC. Residues: CASSPQGPYGYTF.

The J gene is TRBJ1-5, the V gene TRBV11-1; D is unclear. The CDR3 is 13 amino acids. V was trimmed by 5 bases and J by 6 bases, leaving 11 bases between them. Germline CDR1 SGHAT, CDR2 FQDESV (reference sequence). DNA for the CDR3: TGTGCCAGCAGCCCTTCGGTTACTCAGCCCCAGCATTTT. Residues: CASSPSVTQPQHF.